The sequence of this TCR beta chain was determined in a study of blood T cell repertoires in COVID-19. Study context: T cells, B-cell-depleted T cells, or PBMCs supplied cDNA or gDNA.

Patients from Seattle were sampled longitudinally, starting during active infection. Original processing methods: Counts of nucleated cells, estimated from reference gene primer amplification, were obtained. Clones were read by immunoSEQ multiplex PCR, and TCRdb kept only the in-frame ones, dropping some. The V and J calls and clone size are taken from that table; D and trimming were inferred from the DNA. In the table there are 300,000 to 350,000 clones, 89% of which are singletons. The CDR3 length is 14 residues. The germline CDR1 and CDR2 sequences are SGHAT and FQNNGV. V was shortened by 5 bases and J by 4 bases, with 12 bases between the two germline ends.

Source material: peripheral blood. The rearrangement uses TRBV11-2 and TRBJ1-3; D remains ambiguous. The TCR originated in a woman in her sixties with COVID-19, enrolled during active disease. DNA for the CDR3: TGTGCCAGCAGCGAGGGTTTGGGAGGAAACACCATATATTTT. Translation gives CASSEGLGGNTIYF.